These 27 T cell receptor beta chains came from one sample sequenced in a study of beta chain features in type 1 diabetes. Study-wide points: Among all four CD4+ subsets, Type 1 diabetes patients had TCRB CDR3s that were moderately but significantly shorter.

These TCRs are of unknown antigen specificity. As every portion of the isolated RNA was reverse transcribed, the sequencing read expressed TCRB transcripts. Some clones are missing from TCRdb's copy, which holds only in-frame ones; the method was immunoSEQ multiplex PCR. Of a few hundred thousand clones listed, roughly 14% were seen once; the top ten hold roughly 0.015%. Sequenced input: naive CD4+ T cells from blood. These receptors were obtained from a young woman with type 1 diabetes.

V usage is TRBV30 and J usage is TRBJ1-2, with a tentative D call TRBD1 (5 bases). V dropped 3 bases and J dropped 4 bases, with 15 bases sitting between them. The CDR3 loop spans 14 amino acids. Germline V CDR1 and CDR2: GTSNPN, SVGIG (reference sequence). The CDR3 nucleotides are TGTGCCTGGAGCGGGCCCGGGGGTCCCTATGGCTACACCTTC. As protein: CAWSGPGGPYGYTF.

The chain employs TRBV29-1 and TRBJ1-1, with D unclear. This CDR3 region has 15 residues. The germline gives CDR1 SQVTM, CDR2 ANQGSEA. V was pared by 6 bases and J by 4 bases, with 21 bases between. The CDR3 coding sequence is TGCAGCGTCTCGTTCCCCTCGGGGTTCGGCACTGAAGCTTTCTTT. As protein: CSVSFPSGFGTEAFF.

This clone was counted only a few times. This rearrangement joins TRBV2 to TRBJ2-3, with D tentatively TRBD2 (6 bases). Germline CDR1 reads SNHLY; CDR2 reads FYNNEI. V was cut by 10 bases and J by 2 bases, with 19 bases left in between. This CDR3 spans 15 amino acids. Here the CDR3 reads CATGLTRLPTDTQYF. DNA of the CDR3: TGTGCCACCGGATTGACTAGACTGCCCACAGATACGCAGTATTTT.

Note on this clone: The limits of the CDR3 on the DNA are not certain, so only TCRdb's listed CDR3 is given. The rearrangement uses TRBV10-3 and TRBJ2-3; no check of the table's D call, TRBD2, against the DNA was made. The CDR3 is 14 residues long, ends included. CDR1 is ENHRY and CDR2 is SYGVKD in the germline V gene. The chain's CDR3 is CATRLTFGTDTQYF.

The CDR3 sequence: CAWDRGRGVEQYF. DNA of the CDR3: TGTGCCTGGGACAGGGGGCGAGGGGTCGAGCAGTACTTC. The chain links TRBV30 to TRBJ2-7; 10 nucleotides agree with TRBD1. The V gene's germline CDR1 is GTSNPN and CDR2 SVGIG (reference sequence). V lost 5 bases to trimming and J lost 6 bases; unmatched junction nucleotides: 7. The CDR3 length is 13 residues. Full variable domain (remainder filled in from reference TRBV30 and TRBJ2-7): SQTIHQWPATLVQPVGSPLSLECTVEGTSNPNLYWYRQAAGRGLQLLFYSVGIGQISSEVPQNLSASRPQDRQFILSSKKLLLSDSGFYLCAWDRGRGVEQYFGPGTRLTVT.

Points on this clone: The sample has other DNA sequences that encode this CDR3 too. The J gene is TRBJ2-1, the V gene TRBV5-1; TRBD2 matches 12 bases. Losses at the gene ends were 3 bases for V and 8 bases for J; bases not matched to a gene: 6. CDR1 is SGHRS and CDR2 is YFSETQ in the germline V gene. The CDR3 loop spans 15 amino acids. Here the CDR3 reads CASSSLAGGPHEQFF. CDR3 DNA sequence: TGCGCCAGCAGCTCTCTAGCGGGAGGGCCCCATGAGCAGTTCTTC. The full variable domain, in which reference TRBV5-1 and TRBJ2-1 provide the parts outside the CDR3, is KAGVTQTPRYLIKTRGQQVTLSCSPISGHRSVSWYQQTPGQGLQFLFEYFSETQRNKGNFPGRFSGRQFSNSRSEMNVSTLELGDSALYLCASSSLAGGPHEQFFGPGTRLTVL.

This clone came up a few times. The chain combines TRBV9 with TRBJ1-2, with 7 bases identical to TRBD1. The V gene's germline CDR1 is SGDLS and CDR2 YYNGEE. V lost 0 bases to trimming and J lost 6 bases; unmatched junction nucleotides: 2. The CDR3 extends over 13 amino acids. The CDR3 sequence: CASSVVDRDGYTF. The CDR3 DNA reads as TGTGCCAGCAGCGTAGTCGACAGGGATGGCTACACCTTC. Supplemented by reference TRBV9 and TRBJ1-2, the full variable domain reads DSGVTQTPKHLITATGQRVTLRCSPRSGDLSVYWYQQSLDQGLQFLIQYYNGEERAKGNILERFSAQQFPDLHSELNLSSLELGDSALYFCASSVVDRDGYTFGSGTRLTVV.

CDR3 nucleotides: TGCGCCAGCAAACGAGGCGGGGCGGATGAGCAGTTCTTC. Translating it yields CASKRGGADEQFF. V is TRBV5-1 and J is TRBJ2-1, with D tentatively TRBD2 (6 bases). Trimming left V 6 bases short and J 8 bases short, with 15 bases between. The germline V gene has CDR1 SGHRS and CDR2 YFSETQ. The CDR3 is 13 residues long.

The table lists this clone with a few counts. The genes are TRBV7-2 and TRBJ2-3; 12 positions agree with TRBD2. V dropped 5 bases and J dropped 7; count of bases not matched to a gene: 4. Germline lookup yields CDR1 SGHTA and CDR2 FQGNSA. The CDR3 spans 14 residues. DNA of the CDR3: TGTGCCAGCAGCAGACTAGCGGGAGTGAATACGCAGTATTTT. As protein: CASSRLAGVNTQYF. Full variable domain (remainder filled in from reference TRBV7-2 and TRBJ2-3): GAGVSQSPSNKVTEKGKDVELRCDPISGHTALYWYRQSLGQGLEFLIYFQGNSAPDKSGLPSDRFSAERTGGSVSTLTIQRTQQEDSAVYLCASSRLAGVNTQYFGPGTRLTVL.

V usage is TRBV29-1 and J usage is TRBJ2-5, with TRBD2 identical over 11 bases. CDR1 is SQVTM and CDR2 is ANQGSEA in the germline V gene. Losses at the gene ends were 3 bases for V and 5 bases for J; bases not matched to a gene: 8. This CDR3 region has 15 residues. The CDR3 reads CSVDTLAGGGETQYF. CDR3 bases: TGCAGCGTTGATACCCTAGCGGGAGGTGGGGAGACCCAGTACTTC. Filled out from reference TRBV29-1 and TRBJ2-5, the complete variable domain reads SAVISQKPSRDICQRGTSLTIQCQVDSQVTMMFWYRQQPGQSLTLIATANQGSEATYESGFVIDKFPISRPNLTFSTLTVSNMSPEDSSIYLCSVDTLAGGGETQYFGPGTRLLVL.

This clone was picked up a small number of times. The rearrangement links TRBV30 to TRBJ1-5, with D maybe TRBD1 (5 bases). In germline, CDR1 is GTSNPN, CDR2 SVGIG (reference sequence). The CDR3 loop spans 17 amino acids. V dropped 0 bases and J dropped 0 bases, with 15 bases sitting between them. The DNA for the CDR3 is TGTGCCTGGAGTGTACAGTGGGGGGGTTATAGCAATCAGCCCCAGCATTTT. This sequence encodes CAWSVQWGGYSNQPQHF.

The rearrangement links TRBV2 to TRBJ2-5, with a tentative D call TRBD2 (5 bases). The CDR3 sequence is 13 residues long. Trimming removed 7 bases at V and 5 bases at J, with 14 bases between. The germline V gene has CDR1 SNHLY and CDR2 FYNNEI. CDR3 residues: CASTGWEKETQYF. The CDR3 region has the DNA TGTGCCAGCACGGGGTGGGAGAAGGAGACCCAGTACTTC. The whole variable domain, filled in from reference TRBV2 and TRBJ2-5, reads EPEVTQTPSHQVTQMGQEVILRCVPISNHLYFYWYRQILGQKVEFLVSFYNNEISEKSEIFDDQFSVERPDGSNFTLKIRSTKLEDSAMYFCASTGWEKETQYFGPGTRLLVL.

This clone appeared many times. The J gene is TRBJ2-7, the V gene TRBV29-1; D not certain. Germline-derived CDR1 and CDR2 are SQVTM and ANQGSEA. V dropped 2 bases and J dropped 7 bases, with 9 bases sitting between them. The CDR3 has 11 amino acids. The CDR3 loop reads CSVELTREQYF. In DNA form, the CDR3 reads TGCAGCGTTGAATTGACGCGGGAGCAGTACTTC.

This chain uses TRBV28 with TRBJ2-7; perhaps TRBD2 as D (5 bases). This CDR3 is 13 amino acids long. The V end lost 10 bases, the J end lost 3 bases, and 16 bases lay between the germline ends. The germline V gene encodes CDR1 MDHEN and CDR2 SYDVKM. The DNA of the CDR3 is TGTGCCATCCGTAGAGGGCCCCTCTACGAGCAGTACTTC. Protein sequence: CAIRRGPLYEQYF. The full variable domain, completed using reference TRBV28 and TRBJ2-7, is DVKVTQSSRYLVKRTGEKVFLECVQDMDHENMFWYRQDPGLGLRLIYFSYDVKMKEKGDIPEGYSVSREKKERFSLILESASTNQTSMYLCAIRRGPLYEQYFGPGTRLTVT.

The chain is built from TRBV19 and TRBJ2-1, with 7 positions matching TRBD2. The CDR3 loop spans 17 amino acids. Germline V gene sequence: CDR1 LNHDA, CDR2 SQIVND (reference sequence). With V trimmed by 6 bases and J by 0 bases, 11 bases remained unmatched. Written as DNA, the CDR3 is TGTGCCAGTAGCAACCGCCTAGCGGTAGCCTCCTACAATGAGCAGTTCTTC. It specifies CASSNRLAVASYNEQFF.

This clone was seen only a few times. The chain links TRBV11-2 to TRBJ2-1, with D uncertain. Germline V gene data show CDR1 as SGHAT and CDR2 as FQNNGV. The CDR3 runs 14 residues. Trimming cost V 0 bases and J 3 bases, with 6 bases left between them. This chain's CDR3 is CASSLESVYNEQFF. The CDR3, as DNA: TGTGCCAGCAGCTTAGAGTCGGTCTACAATGAGCAGTTCTTC. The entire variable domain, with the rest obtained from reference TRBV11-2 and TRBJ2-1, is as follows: EAGVAQSPRYKIIEKRQSVAFWCNPISGHATLYWYQQILGQGPKLLIQFQNNGVVDDSQLPKDRFSAERLKGVDSTLKIQPAKLEDSAVYLCASSLESVYNEQFFGPGTRLTVL.

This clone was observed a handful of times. CDR3: CASGGGRAYNEQFF. DNA of the CDR3: TGTGCCAGTGGCGGGGGGAGGGCCTACAATGAGCAGTTCTTC. This chain joins TRBV19 and TRBJ2-1; TRBD2 aligns across 8 bases. CDR1 and CDR2 from the germline V gene are LNHDA and SQIVND (reference sequence). Trimming took 8 bases from V and 2 from J; bases not matched to a gene: 5. The CDR3 has 14 residues.

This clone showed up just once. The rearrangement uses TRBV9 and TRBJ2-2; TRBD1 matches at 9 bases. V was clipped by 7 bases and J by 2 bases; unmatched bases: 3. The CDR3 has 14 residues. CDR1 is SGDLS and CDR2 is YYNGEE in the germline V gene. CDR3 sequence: CASGTGGNTGELFF. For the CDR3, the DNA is TGTGCCAGCGGTACAGGGGGCAACACCGGGGAGCTGTTTTTT. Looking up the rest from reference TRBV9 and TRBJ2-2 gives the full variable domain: DSGVTQTPKHLITATGQRVTLRCSPRSGDLSVYWYQQSLDQGLQFLIQYYNGEERAKGNILERFSAQQFPDLHSELNLSSLELGDSALYFCASGTGGNTGELFFGEGSRLTVL.

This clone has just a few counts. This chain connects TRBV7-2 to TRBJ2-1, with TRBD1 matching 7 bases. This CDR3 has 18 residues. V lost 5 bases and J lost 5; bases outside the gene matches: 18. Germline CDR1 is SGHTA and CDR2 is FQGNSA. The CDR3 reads CASSTQGGLAYLNNEQFF. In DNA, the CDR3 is TGTGCCAGCAGCACACAAGGGGGCTTGGCTTATCTAAACAATGAGCAGTTCTTC.

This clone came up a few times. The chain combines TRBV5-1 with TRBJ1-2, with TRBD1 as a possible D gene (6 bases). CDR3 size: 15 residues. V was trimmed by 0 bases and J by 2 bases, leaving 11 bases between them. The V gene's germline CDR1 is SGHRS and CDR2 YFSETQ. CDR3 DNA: TGCGCCAGCAGCTTGGCCTCAGGGGCCAACTATGGCTACACCTTC. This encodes CASSLASGANYGYTF.

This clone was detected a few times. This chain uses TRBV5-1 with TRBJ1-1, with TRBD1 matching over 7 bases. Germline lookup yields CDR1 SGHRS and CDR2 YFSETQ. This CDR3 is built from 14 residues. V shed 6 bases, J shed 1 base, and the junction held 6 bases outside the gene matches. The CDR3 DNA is TGCGCCAGCACCCGACAGGGCGGGAACACTGAAGCTTTCTTT. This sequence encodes CASTRQGGNTEAFF.

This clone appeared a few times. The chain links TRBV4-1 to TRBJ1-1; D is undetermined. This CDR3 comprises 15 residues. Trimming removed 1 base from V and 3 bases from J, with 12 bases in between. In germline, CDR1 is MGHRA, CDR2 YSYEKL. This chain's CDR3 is CASSQVGSLDTEAFF. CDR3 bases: TGCGCCAGCAGCCAAGTTGGGAGCCTCGACACTGAAGCTTTCTTT.

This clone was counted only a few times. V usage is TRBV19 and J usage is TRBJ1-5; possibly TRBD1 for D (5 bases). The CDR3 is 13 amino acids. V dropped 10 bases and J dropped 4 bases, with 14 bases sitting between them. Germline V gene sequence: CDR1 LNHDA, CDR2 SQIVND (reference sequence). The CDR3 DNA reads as TGTGCCACAGCGGGGGGAACTAATCAGCCCCAGCATTTT. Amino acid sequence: CATAGGTNQPQHF.

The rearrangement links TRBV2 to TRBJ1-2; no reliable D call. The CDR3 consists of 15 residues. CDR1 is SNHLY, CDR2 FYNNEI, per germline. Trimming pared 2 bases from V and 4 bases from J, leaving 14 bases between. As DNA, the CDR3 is TGTGCCAGCAGTGAAAGTGTGGGCAGAAGCTATGGCTACACCTTC. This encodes CASSESVGRSYGYTF.

CDR3 bases: TGTGCCAGCAGCAGAACGGAGTTGTCCACAGATACGCAGTATTTT. Its protein product is CASSRTELSTDTQYF. This chain links TRBV7-3 with TRBJ2-3, with no clear D. The CDR3 consists of 15 residues. The germline V and J ends were trimmed by 5 bases and 2 bases, with 14 bases remaining between them. Germline V gene sequence: CDR1 SGHTA, CDR2 FQGTGA.

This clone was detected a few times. Here the CDR3 reads CASSRSLAADTQYF. In DNA form, the CDR3 reads TGTGCCAGCAGCCGATCACTAGCTGCAGATACGCAGTATTTT. The J gene is TRBJ2-3, the V gene TRBV7-6; D possibly corresponds to TRBD2 (6 bases). This CDR3 has 14 amino acids. Germline V gene lookup returns CDR1 SGHVS and CDR2 FNYEAQ. The germline V and J ends were trimmed by 5 bases and 4 bases, with 13 bases remaining between them.

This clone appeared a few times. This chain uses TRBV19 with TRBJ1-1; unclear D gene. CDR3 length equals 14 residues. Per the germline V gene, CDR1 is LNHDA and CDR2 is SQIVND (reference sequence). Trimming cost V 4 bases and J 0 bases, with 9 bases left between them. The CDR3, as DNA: TGTGCCAGTAGTACCCCGCGGATGAACACTGAAGCTTTCTTT. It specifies CASSTPRMNTEAFF.